Each of the 5 T cell receptor beta chains below was sequenced from the same sample in a study of graft-versus-host responses after intestinal transplantation. Repertoires were generated with immunoSEQ multiplex PCR, while TCRdb's copy carries only in-frame clones and drops some. This sample has thousands of clones, with 68% found just once. From the graft tissue, intraepithelial and lamina propria lymphocytes were released through processing. The sequences come from ileum tissue, collected 55 to 60 days after transplant. These receptor sequences come from a human patient who received an intestinal transplant, so some T cells may come from the graft donor.

The chain links TRBV2 to TRBJ2-3, with D possibly TRBD1 on 5 matching bases. Deletions cut 1 base from V and 5 bases from J, with 13 bases between. Germline values: CDR1 SNHLY, CDR2 FYNNEI. CDR3 length equals 15 residues. The CDR3 protein is CASSEDRQGIDTQYF. Written as DNA, the CDR3 is TGTGCCAGCAGTGAAGATCGGCAGGGAATAGATACGCAGTATTTT. Combining the CDR3 with reference TRBV2 and TRBJ2-3 gives the whole variable domain EPEVTQTPSHQVTQMGQEVILRCVPISNHLYFYWYRQILGQKVEFLVSFYNNEISEKSEIFDDQFSVERPDGSNFTLKIRSTKLEDSAMYFCASSEDRQGIDTQYFGPGTRLTVL.

This clone rates as large (0.1 to 1%). The chain uses TRBV4-3 and TRBJ1-4; no definite D call. CDR1 LGHNA and CDR2 YSLEER come from the germline V gene. The V gene lost 0 bases and the J gene lost 5 bases, with 13 bases spanning the gap. The CDR3 runs 16 residues. CDR3 DNA: TGCGCCAGCAGCCAAGAGGCTTCGTCACAGAATGAAAAACTGTTTTTT. It codes for CASSQEASSQNEKLFF.

This clone was counted between two and nine times. J is TRBJ2-1 and V is TRBV2, with 7 bases that match TRBD2. The CDR3 has 13 amino acids. V lost 1 base, J lost 10 bases, and 4 bases stayed unmatched. CDR1 is SNHLY, CDR2 FYNNEI, per germline. The CDR3 is CASSEDREDEQFF. The CDR3, as DNA: TGTGCCAGCAGTGAAGACCGGGAGGACGAGCAGTTCTTC.

The rearrangement uses TRBV6-5 and TRBJ1-2, with D perhaps TRBD1 (6 bases). This CDR3 is built from 15 residues. Germline V gene sequence: CDR1 MNHEY, CDR2 SVGAGI. Trimming left V 4 bases short and J 4 bases short, with 16 bases between. CDR3 sequence reads: CASSLKGGRVYGYTF. For the CDR3, the DNA is TGTGCCAGCAGTTTGAAGGGGGGGCGCGTCTATGGCTACACCTTC.

The chain couples TRBV20-1 to TRBJ1-2; D is perhaps TRBD1 (6 bases). The CDR3 is made up of 11 amino acids. Trimming shortened V by 0 bases and J by 8 bases, and 7 bases separated the two germline ends. The germline V gene encodes CDR1 DFQATT and CDR2 SNEGSKA (reference sequence). As DNA, the CDR3 is TGCAGTGCTAGAGATGGGGGCGGCTACACCTTC. Protein product: CSARDGGGYTF.